A single sample is the source of the 5 T cell receptor beta chains below, sequenced in a study of T cell repertoires in cytomegalovirus infection. TCRdb passed the reads through MiXCR, listing each CDR3 protein once. The sample yields about 260,000 distinct CDR3 sequences, roughly 15% seen once. The material sequenced was PBMCs. These receptors were collected from a human donor in good health (CMV status not recorded). Some clones in this sample may be carry-over from other donors' samples.

The table lists this clonotype with a few counts. The chain recombines TRBV20-1 with TRBJ1-2; tentative D call: TRBD1 (6 bases). The V and J ends lost 2 bases and 11 bases respectively, with 24 bases between them. The germline V gene encodes CDR1 DFQATT and CDR2 SNEGSKA (reference sequence). The CDR3 is 15 residues long. This CDR3 is CSARSFSGQGRGYTF. CDR3 nucleotides: TGCAGTGCTAGATCGTTCTCAGGCCAGGGAAGGGGGTACACCTTC.

This clonotype was seen many times. V gene TRBV5-1 combines with J gene TRBJ1-3, with unresolved D. CDR3 length: 13 amino acids. Germline lookup yields CDR1 SGHRS and CDR2 YFSETQ. The V end lost 7 bases, the J end lost 0 bases, and 8 bases lay between the germline ends. This chain's CDR3 is CASGPFSGNTIYF. The CDR3 DNA reads as TGCGCCAGCGGACCGTTCTCTGGAAACACCATATATTTT.

This clonotype was detected a few times. The genes are TRBV5-4 and TRBJ1-1, with D hard to call. The germline gives CDR1 SGHNT, CDR2 YYREEE (reference sequence). V dropped 1 base and J dropped 5 bases, with 9 bases sitting between them. The CDR3 spans 13 residues. The chain's CDR3 is CASSLLGRTEAFF. The CDR3 DNA reads TGTGCCAGCAGCTTGTTGGGTAGGACTGAAGCTTTCTTT.

This clonotype was detected many times. The chain carries TRBV7-2 and TRBJ2-7; 13 bases agree with TRBD2. The V and J ends lost 5 bases and 3 bases, in that order; junction bases with no gene match: 13. There are 18 residues in the CDR3. Germline CDR1 is SGHTA and CDR2 is FQGNSA. Here the CDR3 DNA reads TGTGCCAGCAGCCTGAAAACTCCGGGACTAGCGGGAATCTACGAGCAGTACTTC. Its translation is CASSLKTPGLAGIYEQYF.

This chain joins TRBV6-1 and TRBJ2-3; weak D call: TRBD2 (5 bases). Germline CDR1 is MNHNS and CDR2 is SASEGT. The V end lost 6 bases, the J end lost 5 bases, and 18 bases lay between the germline ends. CDR3 size: 15 residues. The CDR3 here is CASSQLPLGRDTQYF. CDR3 bases: TGTGCCAGCAGCCAACTCCCACTGGGGAGAGATACGCAGTATTTT.